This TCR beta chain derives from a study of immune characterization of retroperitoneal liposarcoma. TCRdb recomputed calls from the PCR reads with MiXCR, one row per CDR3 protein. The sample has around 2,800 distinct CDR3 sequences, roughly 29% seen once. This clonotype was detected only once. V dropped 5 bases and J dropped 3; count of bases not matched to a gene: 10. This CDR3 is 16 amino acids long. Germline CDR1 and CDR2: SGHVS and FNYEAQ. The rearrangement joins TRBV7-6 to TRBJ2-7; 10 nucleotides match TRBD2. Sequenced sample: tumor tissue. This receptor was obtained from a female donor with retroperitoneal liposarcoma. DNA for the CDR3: TGTGCCAGCAGCCAGGTGGCTAGCGGGAGTTTCTACGAGCAGTACTTC. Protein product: CASSQVASGSFYEQYF.